The 20 T cell receptor beta chains presented below share a single source sample, sequenced in a study of blood T cell repertoires in COVID-19. Using immunoSEQ multiplex PCR, the repertoire was profiled, and TCRdb retains in-frame clones only, with some absent. The sample gives 35,000 to 50,000 clones, around 80% of which show up once; about 25% is in the top ten. The sample taken for sequencing was peripheral blood. The receptors were gathered from a woman in her sixties or seventies with acute or convalescent COVID-19.

This chain uses TRBV19 with TRBJ2-2; TRBD2 is a possible D gene (6 bases). This CDR3 is built from 15 residues. Trimming pared 3 bases from V and 6 bases from J, leaving 14 bases between. Germline CDR1 reads LNHDA; CDR2 reads SQIVND (reference sequence). The CDR3 loop is CASSIMAGMAGELFF. CDR3 nucleotide sequence: TGTGCCAGTAGTATCATGGCGGGGATGGCCGGGGAGCTGTTTTTT. The whole variable domain, remainder taken from reference TRBV19 and TRBJ2-2, is DGGITQSPKYLFRKEGQNVTLSCEQNLNHDAMYWYRQDPGQGLRLIYYSQIVNDFQKGDIAEGYSVSREKKESFPLTVTSAQKNPTAFYLCASSIMAGMAGELFFGEGSRLTVL.

This rearrangement joins TRBV19 to TRBJ1-1, with D possibly being TRBD1 (6 bases). Trimming stripped 6 bases from V and 3 bases from J, with 11 bases between. The CDR3 has 13 residues. Germline CDR1 LNHDA, CDR2 SQIVND (reference sequence). CDR3 sequence (DNA): TGTGCCAGTAGCGCAAAGGGGGACACTGAAGCTTTCTTT. Translating it yields CASSAKGDTEAFF.

The rearrangement joins TRBV14 to TRBJ1-2; TRBD1 matches 7 bases. With V trimmed by 8 bases and J by 8 bases, 14 bases remained unmatched. The germline V gene encodes CDR1 SGHDN and CDR2 FVKESK. The CDR3 sequence is 14 residues long. The CDR3 nucleotides are TGTGCCAGCCGACCGACCGGCAGGGGGTACGGCTACACCTTC. This encodes CASRPTGRGYGYTF.

The gene calls are TRBV13 and TRBJ1-1; D might be TRBD1 (6 bases). Germline assignment: CDR1 PRHDT and CDR2 FYEKMQ (reference sequence). The germline V and J ends were trimmed by 5 bases and 6 bases, with 10 bases remaining between them. This CDR3 region has 12 residues. The CDR3 DNA follows: TGTGCCAGCAGCCAAACAGGGTCTGAAGCTTTCTTT. Translated: CASSQTGSEAFF.

This chain links TRBV19 with TRBJ2-2; D is uncertain. Germline V CDR1 and CDR2: LNHDA, SQIVND (reference sequence). The CDR3 is 13 amino acids. V was trimmed by 3 bases and J by 4 bases, leaving 6 bases between them. The CDR3 here is CASSILVTGELFF. The CDR3 nucleotides read TGTGCCAGTAGTATTCTTGTCACCGGGGAGCTGTTTTTT.

The V gene is TRBV29-1, the J gene TRBJ2-7; D call uncertain. The CDR3 has 12 amino acids. Germline CDR1 and CDR2: SQVTM and ANQGSEA. Trimming took 6 bases from V and 0 from J, leaving 9 bases between them. In DNA form, the CDR3 reads TGCAGCGTGGAGTGGTCCTCCTACGAGCAGTACTTC. This encodes CSVEWSSYEQYF.

The chain links TRBV7-9 to TRBJ2-2; D remains ambiguous. The length of the CDR3 is 14 residues. Germline values: CDR1 SEHNR, CDR2 FQNEAQ (reference sequence). Trimming took off 0 bases at V and 6 bases at J, with 8 bases between the two ends. CDR3 sequence (DNA): TGTGCCAGCAGCTTAGCTTCCTGGCCCGGGGAGCTGTTTTTT. Protein: CASSLASWPGELFF.

The chain joins TRBV19 to TRBJ2-2, with 10 bases matching TRBD1. Germline CDR1 and CDR2: LNHDA and SQIVND (reference sequence). With V trimmed by 6 bases and J by 7 bases, 8 bases remained unmatched. The CDR3 covers 15 residues. CDR3 sequence (DNA): TGTGCCAGTAGCCAGGGACAGGGGTGGGACGGGGAGCTGTTTTTT. Residues: CASSQGQGWDGELFF.

V is TRBV21-1 and J is TRBJ2-7; TRBD1 is the table's D call, not checked against the DNA. TRBV21-1 has pseudogene status. This CDR3 region has 15 residues. The CDR3 DNA is TGTGCCAGCAGCAAAATGCAGGGGGCGAAGTACGAGCAGTACTTC. Encoded protein: CASSKMQGAKYEQYF.

This chain joins TRBV19 and TRBJ2-3; D is perhaps TRBD1 (6 bases). The ends were cut back, 8 bases at V and 6 bases at J, with 18 bases in the middle. Germline V gives CDR1 LNHDA, CDR2 SQIVND (reference sequence). The CDR3 loop spans 14 amino acids. This CDR3 reads CASATGQTRDTQYF. The CDR3 region has the DNA TGTGCCAGTGCCACGGGACAAACTCGCGATACGCAGTATTTT.

The V gene is TRBV18, the J gene TRBJ1-2; 9 bases align to TRBD1. The CDR3 sequence is 15 residues long. CDR1 is KGHSH, CDR2 LQKENI, per germline. After removal of 4 bases from V and 2 bases from J, the junction contained 5 bases not matched to a gene. Here the CDR3 reads CASSRDRASNYGYTF. The CDR3 DNA is TGTGCCAGCTCACGGGACAGGGCCTCGAACTATGGCTACACCTTC.

The genes are TRBV5-1 and TRBJ1-6; 8 bases are shared with TRBD1. After removal of 4 bases from V and 4 bases from J, the junction contained 7 bases not matched to a gene. This CDR3 region has 16 residues. Germline V lookup: CDR1 SGHRS, CDR2 YFSETQ. CDR3 sequence reads: CASSLVGQGYNSPLHF. The CDR3 DNA follows: TGCGCCAGCAGCCTTGTCGGACAGGGATATAATTCACCCCTCCACTTT.

The rearrangement uses TRBV3-1 (or the pseudogene TRBV3-2) and TRBJ2-1, with D perhaps TRBD2 (5 bases). The V end was cut by 1 base, the J end by 5 bases, with 9 bases between. The CDR3 has 14 residues. CDR1 is LGHDT, CDR2 YNNKEL, per germline (reference sequence). Here the CDR3 reads CASSQVVTNNEQFF. As DNA, the CDR3 is TGTGCCAGCAGCCAAGTTGTGACTAACAATGAGCAGTTCTTC.

Here the CDR3 DNA reads TGTGCCAGCAGGCGGGGAGGGAACACTGAAGCTTTCTTT. This gives the protein CASRRGGNTEAFF. V and J are TRBV27 and TRBJ1-1; no definite D call. The CDR3 contains 13 residues. The V gene lost 6 bases and the J gene lost 1 base, with 9 bases spanning the gap. Germline V CDR1 and CDR2: MNHEY, SMNVEV (reference sequence).

This chain joins TRBV24-1 and TRBJ2-6; 8 bases align to TRBD2. CDR1 KGHDR and CDR2 SFDVKD come from the germline V gene. This CDR3 has 17 amino acids. Trimming took 9 bases from V and 0 from J; bases not matched to a gene: 9. The CDR3 loop reads CATRQRGSSSGANVLTF. The CDR3 nucleotides are TGTGCCACCCGGCAGCGGGGGTCTTCCTCTGGGGCCAACGTCCTGACTTTC.

This clone was observed once. V usage is TRBV11-2 and J usage is TRBJ2-1; tentatively, D is TRBD2 (6 bases). Germline values: CDR1 SGHAT, CDR2 FQNNGV. Deletions cut 7 bases from V and 3 bases from J, with 13 bases between. This CDR3 contains 14 residues. CDR3 amino acids: CASTRDGSYNEQFF. CDR3 in DNA: TGTGCCAGCACCCGGGACGGGAGCTACAATGAGCAGTTCTTC.

V usage is TRBV7-2 and J usage is TRBJ2-3, with 9 bases lining up with TRBD2. The CDR3 has 15 residues. Per germline, CDR1 SGHTA and CDR2 FQGNSA. V lost 3 bases to trimming and J lost 5 bases; unmatched junction nucleotides: 6. CDR3 residues: CASSFSGGWGDTQYF. DNA for the CDR3: TGTGCCAGCAGCTTTAGCGGGGGCTGGGGAGATACGCAGTATTTT.

V is TRBV7-9 and J is TRBJ1-3, with D hard to call. The V and J ends lost 1 base and 4 bases respectively, with 8 bases between them. Per germline, CDR1 SEHNR and CDR2 FQNEAQ (reference sequence). The CDR3 loop spans 14 amino acids. The CDR3 sequence is CASSLGQSGNTIYF. The CDR3 DNA reads as TGTGCCAGCAGCTTAGGGCAGTCCGGAAACACCATATATTTT.

V usage is TRBV19 and J usage is TRBJ2-1; 9 nucleotides match TRBD2. The CDR3 has 16 residues. The germline gives CDR1 LNHDA, CDR2 SQIVND (reference sequence). V lost 6 bases, J lost 6 bases, and 12 bases stayed unmatched. In DNA form, the CDR3 reads TGTGCCAGTAGCCCTAGTGCGGGGGGGGCGGGCAATGAGCAGTTCTTC. Its protein is CASSPSAGGAGNEQFF.

This clone was recorded a few times. The chain links TRBV7-3 to TRBJ2-2; the match to TRBD1 covers 8 bases. Germline trimming cut 5 bases from V and 6 bases from J; bases unmatched to any gene: 8. Germline V gives CDR1 SGHTA, CDR2 FQGTGA. CDR3 size: 15 residues. The CDR3 sequence is CASSPQGASAGELFF. The DNA for the CDR3 is TGTGCCAGCAGCCCGCAGGGGGCGAGTGCCGGGGAGCTGTTTTTT.